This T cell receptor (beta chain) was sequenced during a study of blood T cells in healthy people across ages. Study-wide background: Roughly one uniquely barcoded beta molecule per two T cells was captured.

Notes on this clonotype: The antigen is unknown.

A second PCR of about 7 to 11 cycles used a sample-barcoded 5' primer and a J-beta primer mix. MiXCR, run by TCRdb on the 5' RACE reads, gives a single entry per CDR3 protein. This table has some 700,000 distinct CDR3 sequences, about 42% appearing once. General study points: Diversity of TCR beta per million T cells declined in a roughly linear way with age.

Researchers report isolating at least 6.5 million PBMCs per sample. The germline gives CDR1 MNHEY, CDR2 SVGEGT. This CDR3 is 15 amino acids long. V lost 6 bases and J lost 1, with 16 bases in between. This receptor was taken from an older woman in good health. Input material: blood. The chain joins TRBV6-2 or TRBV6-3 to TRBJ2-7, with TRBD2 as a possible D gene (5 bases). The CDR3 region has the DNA TGTGCCAGCAGCCGAGGGTTGACGTTGTCCTACGAGCAGTACTTC. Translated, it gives CASSRGLTLSYEQYF.